This T cell receptor beta chain was obtained from a study of blood T cell repertoires in COVID-19 (dated by TCRdb to the early 2020s). Notes on the research overall: Collaborator samples came from the United States, Italy and Spain and covered acute and convalescent phases of COVID-19. The prospective study material was composed of cDNA or gDNA derived from T cells, B-cell-depleted T cells, or PBMCs. The dataset comprised deeply sampled blood TCRbeta repertoires from subjects exposed to, actively infected with, or recovered from COVID-19. The repertoires were released in a freely available public database intended as a resource for research on the immune response to SARS-CoV-2. The samples were drawn from the first 160 participants of the ongoing ImmuneRACE study and from some 1,300 subjects provided by 6 global collaborators. Sample metadata almost always included a de-identified subject ID, COVID-19 status, age in years and sex. Where HLA class I and class II types were available, the types were taken from metadata supplied by the sample provider, not from assay-based typing.

From the cysteine through the phenylalanine, the CDR3 covers 13 amino acids. Only CDR3 DNA remains: 39 bases, in frame from the first base. V is pared back by 4 bases and J by 5 bases, with 9 bases lying between the germline termini. The germline V gene sets CDR1 to KGHSH and CDR2 to LQKENI. The immunoSEQ Assay, a bias-controlled multiplex PCR, was used to amplify TCRbeta CDR3 regions from genomic DNA. Per the original workflow: The number of nucleated cells in each sample was estimated by amplification of reference gene primers within the assay. To quantify the absolute abundance of each unique TCRbeta CDR3 rearrangement, sequence reads were collapsed and filtered. For each sample, productive Simpson clonality was calculated by taking the square root of Simpson's diversity index across productive rearrangements. TCRdb carries this immuneACCESS record with in-frame sequences only. Its versions omit some clonotypes, under half of them owing to an unresolved V gene in the studies checked, with the rest unexplained. The V and J calls and clone size come from that table; D and trimming were worked out from the DNA. The sample table lists under 85,000 clones, about three quarters of them with a count of one. The ten largest clones represent around 28% of the sample.

The table lists this clone with a few counts. There is no known antigen for this receptor. Base qualities are not recorded, but no much larger clone differs from it by a single base. Points the paper makes about the study in general: The quantity of clinical and demographic metadata differed by source and by participant and was supplied without curation.

Collaborating institutions collected whole blood in K2EDTA tubes following their own protocols. Collaborator samples were shipped for TCRbeta analysis as frozen whole blood, isolated PBMCs, or DNA extracted from either sample type. The sequencing sample was made of peripheral blood. This TCR was sampled from a woman aged 80 or older with active or convalescent COVID-19. The chain uses TRBV18 and TRBJ2-1; there is no confident call for the D gene. The CDR3 region: CASSQRRDNEQFF. The base sequence is TGTGCCAGCTCACAAAGACGGGACAATGAGCAGTTCTTC.